Listed here are 6 T cell receptor beta chains from one sample, sequenced in a study of blood T cell repertoires in COVID-19. TCRdb's copy holds only in-frame clones and misses some; the assay was immunoSEQ multiplex PCR. The sample includes approximately 300,000 clones, under 90% of them seen just once. What was sequenced was PBMCs or T cells enriched from blood (not recorded which). These receptors came from a woman under 30 who had recovered from COVID-19.

The chain has TRBV7-8 and TRBJ1-1; the match to TRBD1 covers 8 bases. This CDR3 is 13 amino acids long. V lost 3 bases and J lost 6; bases outside the gene matches: 3. CDR1 is SGHVS and CDR2 is FQNEAQ in the germline V gene. The CDR3 sequence: CASSFDRGAEAFF. The CDR3 DNA follows: TGTGCCAGCAGCTTTGACAGGGGAGCTGAAGCTTTCTTT.

The chain combines TRBV19 with TRBJ2-1, with 10 bases identical to TRBD1. The CDR3 has 15 amino acids. The junction had 2 bases not matched to a gene; V was cut back by 5 bases and J by 1 base. Germline V gene sequence: CDR1 LNHDA, CDR2 SQIVND (reference sequence). The CDR3 nucleotides read TGTGCCAGTAGTCGACAGGGGGCGTCCTACAATGAGCAGTTCTTC. It translates to CASSRQGASYNEQFF. Full variable domain (outside the CDR3, taken from reference TRBV19 and TRBJ2-1): DGGITQSPKYLFRKEGQNVTLSCEQNLNHDAMYWYRQDPGQGLRLIYYSQIVNDFQKGDIAEGYSVSREKKESFPLTVTSAQKNPTAFYLCASSRQGASYNEQFFGPGTRLTVL.

This clone was seen once. The V call is TRBV11-3, the J call TRBJ1-5, with D maybe TRBD1 (6 bases). Germline CDR1 SGHNT, CDR2 YENEEA. This CDR3 region has 16 residues. Trimming removed 0 bases at V and 4 bases at J, with 13 bases between. The CDR3 nucleotides are TGTGCCAGCAGCTTAGAGTCACAGGGTAAGAATCAGCCCCAGCATTTT. Translating gives CASSLESQGKNQPQHF.

The CDR3 reads CASRTHGQGAIEAFF. CDR3 nucleotides: TGTGCCAGCAGAACACACGGACAGGGCGCGATTGAAGCTTTCTTT. The chain combines TRBV28 with TRBJ1-1, with 8 bases that match TRBD1. Germline V gene sequence: CDR1 MDHEN, CDR2 SYDVKM. The J segment lost 7 bases and the V segment lost 6 bases, leaving 13 bases of the junction unmatched. The CDR3 contains 15 residues.

V usage is TRBV9 and J usage is TRBJ1-3; D is unclear. V lost 0 bases to trimming and J lost 4 bases, with 8 bases between them. Germline V gene sequence: CDR1 SGDLS, CDR2 YYNGEE. CDR3 size: 14 residues. For the CDR3, the DNA is TGTGCCAGCAGCGTAGAGACGGGAGGAAACACCATATATTTT. Protein sequence: CASSVETGGNTIYF.

The CDR3 nucleotides are TGTGCCAGCAGTCACCTACAAGCAGGGATGAACACTGAAGCTTTCTTT. Translation: CASSHLQAGMNTEAFF. V gene TRBV28 combines with J gene TRBJ1-1; D is possibly TRBD1 (5 bases). CDR3 size: 16 residues. V was trimmed by 5 bases and J by 0 bases, leaving 16 bases between them. From germline, CDR1 is MDHEN and CDR2 SYDVKM.